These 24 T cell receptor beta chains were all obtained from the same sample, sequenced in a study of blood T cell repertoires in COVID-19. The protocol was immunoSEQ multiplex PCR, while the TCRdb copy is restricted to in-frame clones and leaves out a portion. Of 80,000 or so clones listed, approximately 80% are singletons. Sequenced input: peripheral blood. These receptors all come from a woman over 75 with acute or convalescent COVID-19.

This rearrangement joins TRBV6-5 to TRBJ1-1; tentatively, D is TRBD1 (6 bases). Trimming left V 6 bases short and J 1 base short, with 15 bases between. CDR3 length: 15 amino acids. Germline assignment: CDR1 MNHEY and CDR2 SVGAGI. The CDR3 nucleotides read TGTGCCAGCAGAACCCCCGGGACACAGAACACTGAAGCTTTCTTT. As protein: CASRTPGTQNTEAFF.

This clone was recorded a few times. The CDR3 DNA reads as TGTGCCAGCAGTGAAGTCAGGGGGCCGACCGGGGAGCTGTTTTTT. Amino acid sequence: CASSEVRGPTGELFF. V and J are TRBV2 and TRBJ2-2, with 8 positions matching TRBD1. From germline, CDR1 is SNHLY and CDR2 FYNNEI. V shed 1 base and J 5 bases; nucleotides not matched to a gene: 3. The CDR3 is 15 amino acids.

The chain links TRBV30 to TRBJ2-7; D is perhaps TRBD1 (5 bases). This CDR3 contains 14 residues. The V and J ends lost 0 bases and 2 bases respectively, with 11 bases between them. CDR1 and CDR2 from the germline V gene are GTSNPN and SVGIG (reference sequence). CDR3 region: CAWSVRAGTYEQYF. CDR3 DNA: TGTGCCTGGAGTGTACGGGCAGGGACCTACGAGCAGTACTTC.

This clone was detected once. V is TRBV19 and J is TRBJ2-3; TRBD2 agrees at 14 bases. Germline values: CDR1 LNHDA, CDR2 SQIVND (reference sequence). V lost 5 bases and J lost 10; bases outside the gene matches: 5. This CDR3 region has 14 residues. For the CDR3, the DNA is TGTGCCAGTAGTCTCGGGACTAGCGGGGGCCCGCAGTATTTT. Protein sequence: CASSLGTSGGPQYF.

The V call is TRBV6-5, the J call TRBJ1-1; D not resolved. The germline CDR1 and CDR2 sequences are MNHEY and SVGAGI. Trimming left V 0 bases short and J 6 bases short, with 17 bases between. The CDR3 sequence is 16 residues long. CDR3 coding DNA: TGTGCCAGCAGTTACTCGTCGGCAGTGAGCGGCTCTGAAGCTTTCTTT. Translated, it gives CASSYSSAVSGSEAFF.

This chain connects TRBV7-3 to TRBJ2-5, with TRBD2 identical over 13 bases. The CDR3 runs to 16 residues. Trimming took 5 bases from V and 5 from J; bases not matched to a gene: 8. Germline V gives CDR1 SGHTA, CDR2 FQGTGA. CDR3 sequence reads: CASSLRGLAGKETQYF. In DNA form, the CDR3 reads TGTGCCAGCAGCCTGAGGGGACTAGCGGGAAAGGAGACCCAGTACTTC. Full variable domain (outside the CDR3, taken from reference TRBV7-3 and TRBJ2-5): GAGVSQTPSNKVTEKGKYVELRCDPISGHTALYWYRQSLGQGPEFLIYFQGTGAADDSGLPNDRFFAVRPEGSVSTLKIQRTERGDSAVYLCASSLRGLAGKETQYFGPGTRLLVL.

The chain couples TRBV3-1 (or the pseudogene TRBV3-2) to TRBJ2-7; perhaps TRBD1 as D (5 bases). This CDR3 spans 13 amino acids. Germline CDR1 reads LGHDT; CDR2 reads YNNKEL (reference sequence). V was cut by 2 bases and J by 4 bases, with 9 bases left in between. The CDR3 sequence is CASSQNRRYEQYF. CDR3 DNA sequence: TGTGCCAGCAGCCAAAACAGGAGATACGAGCAGTACTTC.

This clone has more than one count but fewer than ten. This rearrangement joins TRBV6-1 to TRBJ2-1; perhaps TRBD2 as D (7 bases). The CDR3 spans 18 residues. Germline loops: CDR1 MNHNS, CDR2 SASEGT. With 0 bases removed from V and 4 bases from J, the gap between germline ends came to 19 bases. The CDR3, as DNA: TGTGCCAGCAGTGAAGCAAGGATGGGGGGGCCCCTTTACAATGAGCAGTTCTTC. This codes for CASSEARMGGPLYNEQFF.

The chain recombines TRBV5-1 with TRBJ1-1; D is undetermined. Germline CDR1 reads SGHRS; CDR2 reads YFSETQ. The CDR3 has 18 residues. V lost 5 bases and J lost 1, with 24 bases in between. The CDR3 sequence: CASRDLVAPSTKNTEAFF. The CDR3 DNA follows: TGCGCCAGCAGGGATCTGGTTGCGCCATCGACAAAGAACACTGAAGCTTTCTTT.

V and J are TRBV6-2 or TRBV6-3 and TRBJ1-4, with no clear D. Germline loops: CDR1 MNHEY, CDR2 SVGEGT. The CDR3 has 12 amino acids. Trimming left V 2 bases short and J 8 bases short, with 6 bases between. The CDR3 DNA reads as TGTGCCAGCAGTTACCCGGGAGAAAAACTGTTTTTT. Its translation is CASSYPGEKLFF.

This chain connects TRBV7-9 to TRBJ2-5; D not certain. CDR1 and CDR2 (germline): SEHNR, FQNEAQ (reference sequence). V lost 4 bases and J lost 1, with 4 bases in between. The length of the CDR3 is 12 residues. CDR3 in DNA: TGTGCCAGCAGCTCCATCCAAGAGACCCAGTACTTC. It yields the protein CASSSIQETQYF.

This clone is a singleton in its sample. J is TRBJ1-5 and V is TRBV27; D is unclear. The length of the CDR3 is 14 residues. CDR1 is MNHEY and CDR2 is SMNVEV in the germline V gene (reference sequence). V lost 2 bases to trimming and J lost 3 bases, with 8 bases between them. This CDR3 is CASSLNSFNQPQHF. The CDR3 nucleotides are TGTGCCAGCAGTTTAAACAGCTTCAATCAGCCCCAGCATTTT.

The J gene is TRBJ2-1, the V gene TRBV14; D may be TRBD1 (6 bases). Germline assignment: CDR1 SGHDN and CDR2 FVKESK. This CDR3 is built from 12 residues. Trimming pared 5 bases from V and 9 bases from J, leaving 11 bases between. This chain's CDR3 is CASSYRAGEQFF. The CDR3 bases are TGTGCCAGCAGCTACAGGGCAGGTGAGCAGTTCTTC.

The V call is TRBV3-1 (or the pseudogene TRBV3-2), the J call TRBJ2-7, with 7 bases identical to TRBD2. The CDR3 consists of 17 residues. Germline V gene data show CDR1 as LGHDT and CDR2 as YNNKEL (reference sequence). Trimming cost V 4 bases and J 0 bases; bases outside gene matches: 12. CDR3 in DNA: TGTGCCAGCAGCCGGGCCCGGGGGGAGGACAACTCCTACGAGCAGTACTTC. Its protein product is CASSRARGEDNSYEQYF.

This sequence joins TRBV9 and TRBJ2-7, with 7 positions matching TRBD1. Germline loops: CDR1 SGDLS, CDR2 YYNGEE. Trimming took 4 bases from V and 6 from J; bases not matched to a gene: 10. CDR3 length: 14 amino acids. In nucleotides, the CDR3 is TGTGCCAGCAGCACCTCTGACAGGGTGGGCGAGCAGTACTTC. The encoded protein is CASSTSDRVGEQYF. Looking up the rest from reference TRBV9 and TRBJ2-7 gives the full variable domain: DSGVTQTPKHLITATGQRVTLRCSPRSGDLSVYWYQQSLDQGLQFLIQYYNGEERAKGNILERFSAQQFPDLHSELNLSSLELGDSALYFCASSTSDRVGEQYFGPGTRLTVT.

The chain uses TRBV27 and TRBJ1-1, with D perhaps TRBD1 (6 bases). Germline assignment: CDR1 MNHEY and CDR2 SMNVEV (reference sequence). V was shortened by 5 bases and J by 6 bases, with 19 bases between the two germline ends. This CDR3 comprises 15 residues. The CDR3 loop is CASSPERQASSEAFF. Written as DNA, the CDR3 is TGTGCCAGCAGTCCCGAGCGACAGGCGTCTTCTGAAGCTTTCTTT.

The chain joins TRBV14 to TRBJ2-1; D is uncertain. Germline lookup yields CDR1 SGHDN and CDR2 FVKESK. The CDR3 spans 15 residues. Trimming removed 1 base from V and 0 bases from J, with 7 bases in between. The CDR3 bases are TGTGCCAGCAGCCAAGGGCAACGCTCCTACAATGAGCAGTTCTTC. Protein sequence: CASSQGQRSYNEQFF.

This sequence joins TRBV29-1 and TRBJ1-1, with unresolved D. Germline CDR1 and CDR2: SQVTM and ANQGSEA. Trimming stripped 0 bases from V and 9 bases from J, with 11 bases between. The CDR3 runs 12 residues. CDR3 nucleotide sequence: TGCAGCGTTGAAGATGGTCGAGTTAAAGCTTTCTTT. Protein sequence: CSVEDGRVKAFF.

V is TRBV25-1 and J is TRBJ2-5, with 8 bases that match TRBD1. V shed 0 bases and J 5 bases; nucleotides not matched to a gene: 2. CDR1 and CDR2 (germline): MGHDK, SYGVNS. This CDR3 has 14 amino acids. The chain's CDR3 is CASSEYRQGETQYF. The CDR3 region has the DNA TGTGCCAGCAGTGAATATCGACAGGGGGAGACCCAGTACTTC.

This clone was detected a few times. CDR3 nucleotides: TGTGCCACCAGTGAAGGTACTTGGACTAGCGGGGGGGCCAAAAATGAGCAGTTCTTC. It encodes CATSEGTWTSGGAKNEQFF. The V call is TRBV24-1, the J call TRBJ2-1; 15 positions match TRBD2. CDR3 length equals 19 residues. The V and J ends lost 4 bases and 7 bases, in that order; junction bases with no gene match: 13. CDR1 is KGHDR, CDR2 SFDVKD, per germline.

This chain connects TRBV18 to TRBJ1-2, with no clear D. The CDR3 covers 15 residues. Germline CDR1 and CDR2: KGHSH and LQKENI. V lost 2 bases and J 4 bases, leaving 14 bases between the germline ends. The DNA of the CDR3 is TGTGCCAGCTCACCAGAGGTTGCGGTGACCTATGGCTACACCTTC. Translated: CASSPEVAVTYGYTF.

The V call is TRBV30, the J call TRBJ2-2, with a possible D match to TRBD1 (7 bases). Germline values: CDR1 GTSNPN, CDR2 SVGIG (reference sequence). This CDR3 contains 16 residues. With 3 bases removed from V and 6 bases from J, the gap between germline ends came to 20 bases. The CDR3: CAWRAFGGGGPGELFF. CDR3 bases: TGTGCCTGGAGGGCCTTCGGAGGAGGGGGCCCCGGGGAGCTGTTTTTT.

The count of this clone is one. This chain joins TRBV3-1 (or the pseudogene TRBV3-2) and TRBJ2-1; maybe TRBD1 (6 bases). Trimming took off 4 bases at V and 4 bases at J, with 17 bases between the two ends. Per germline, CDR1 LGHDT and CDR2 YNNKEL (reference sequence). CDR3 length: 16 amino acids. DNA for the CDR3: TGTGCCAGCAGCCTTATTCGACAGGTGAAATACAATGAGCAGTTCTTC. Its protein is CASSLIRQVKYNEQFF.

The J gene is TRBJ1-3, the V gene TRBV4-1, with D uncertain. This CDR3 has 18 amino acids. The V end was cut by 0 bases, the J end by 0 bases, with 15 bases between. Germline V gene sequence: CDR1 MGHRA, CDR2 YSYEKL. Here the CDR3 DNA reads TGCGCCAGCAGCCAAGATAGTATCGATCGAAACTCTGGAAACACCATATATTTT. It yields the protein CASSQDSIDRNSGNTIYF.